The rows below give T cell receptor beta chains drawn from one sample of a study of T cell responses to AZD1222 COVID-19 vaccine. Using immunoSEQ multiplex PCR, the repertoire was profiled, and TCRdb retains in-frame clones only, with some absent. In the table there are more than 70,000 clones, just over 90% of which are singletons. The specimen was peripheral blood, collected 28 days after the second AZD1222 dose. The receptors originated from an adult who received the AZD1222 COVID-19 vaccine. The CDR3 runs from the conserved cysteine through the conserved F or W. Each record gives: J gene, V gene, CDR3 protein.

>TRBJ2-1|TRBV7-9
CASTRGNDNEQFF
>TRBJ1-1|TRBV3-1/TRBV3-2
CASSQRASFTEAFF
>TRBJ1-5|TRBV24-1
CATSAQGNNQPQHF
>TRBJ2-7|TRBV29-1
CSVGLVNYEQYF
>TRBJ2-1|TRBV4-2
CASSTPGQGMRNEQFF
>TRBJ2-6|TRBV11-2
CASSLVGRGANVLTF
>TRBJ2-7|TRBV30
CAWRPWGAREEQYF
>TRBJ1-1|TRBV10-3
CAISESWQGEREAFF
>TRBJ2-7|TRBV5-4
CASSLAQSNYEQYF
>TRBJ1-5|TRBV20-1
CSASLDSRGNQPQHF
>TRBJ1-2|TRBV7-8
CASSPYDRASYGYTF
>TRBJ1-5|TRBV3-1/TRBV3-2
CASSHGTDSNQPQHF
>TRBJ2-1|TRBV19
CASSIPPNEQFF
>TRBJ2-3|TRBV5-1
CASSLGAGINTDTQYF
>TRBJ2-1|TRBV5-4
CASRIDRNEQFF
>TRBJ1-1|TRBV12-3/TRBV12-4
CASSLGRPQAFF
>TRBJ1-1|TRBV5-5
CASSGLVGRTRTEAFF
>TRBJ2-3|TRBV30
CAWRDSSTDTQYF
>TRBJ2-7|TRBV6-5
CASHRTGRDEQYF
>TRBJ2-7|TRBV29-1
CSVRQQGVYEQYF
>TRBJ2-1|TRBV9
CASSVSTSGGSSYNEQFF
>TRBJ2-1|TRBV19
CASSTGTSGINEQFF
>TRBJ2-2|TRBV7-9
CASSLGLSSGGGELFF
>TRBJ2-3|TRBV27
CASSNGLSTDTQYF
>TRBJ2-3|TRBV9
CASSESPPSTQYF
>TRBJ1-2|TRBV30
CAWSVPGQGTYGYTF
>TRBJ2-5|TRBV3-1/TRBV3-2
CASSQGDSQETQYF
>TRBJ1-1|TRBV7-9
CASSPQGIRDTEAFF
>TRBJ1-5|TRBV21-1
CASSSCVAGLGTAQHF
>TRBJ2-7|TRBV5-1
CASSLRTDAYEQYF
>TRBJ2-7|TRBV5-5
CASNRGGTRYEQYF
>TRBJ1-2|TRBV7-3
CASSPRGDGYTF
>TRBJ2-7|TRBV4-1
CASSQRLAGSSYEQYF
>TRBJ1-1|TRBV30
CAWSPVVETEAFF
>TRBJ2-1|TRBV2
CASSIDRVRVHEQFF
>TRBJ2-1|TRBV5-4
CASSLRLAGEEEQFF
>TRBJ1-3|TRBV5-1
CASSLGPGQSSGNTIYF
>TRBJ2-7|TRBV7-9
CASSLGGTTWAEQYF
>TRBJ2-3|TRBV6-1
CASSEGGTSGIARDTQYF
>TRBJ1-3|TRBV5-5
CASSLGTASGNTIYF
>TRBJ2-7|TRBV6-6
CASRWDSAYEQYF
>TRBJ1-4|TRBV5-1
CASSWTGVTNEKLFF
>TRBJ2-7|TRBV27
CASSQSLNSLSYEQYF
>TRBJ2-1|TRBV15
CATSRSGTPSYNEQFF
>TRBJ2-3|TRBV13
CASRGQGVNTQYF